A selection of T cell receptor beta chains follows, all from one sample in a study of Graves' ophthalmopathy and Graves' hyperthyroidism. TCRdb independently ran MiXCR on the multiplex PCR reads; one entry per CDR3 protein. The sample records over a million distinct CDR3 sequences, 35% to 45% being singletons. The sequencing sample was made of peripheral blood or thyroid tissue (not recorded which). The source of these receptors is an adult man with Graves' hyperthyroidism. Each CDR3 is given with its conserved first and last residue. The D gene is left open where the match is weak. Clone size is given for some rows only: seen once, a few or many times, or a class if the clone is expanded.

v_call	d_call	j_call	clone_size	cdr3_aa	cdr3_nt
TRBV10-1	TRBD1	TRBJ1-6	once	CASSEGPGGQRNSPLHF	TGCGCCAGCAGTGAAGGGCCAGGGGGACAGCGAAATTCACCCCTCCACTTT
TRBV9	TRBD2	TRBJ2-2	-	CASSRRLAGGGSGNTGELFF	TGTGCCAGCAGCCGTCGGCTGGCGGGCGGGGGGTCCGGAAACACCGGGGAGCTGTTTTTT
TRBV25-1	TRBD2	TRBJ2-7	many	CASSSRLASNPYEQYF	TGTGCCAGCAGTTCCCGACTAGCTTCTAATCCCTACGAGCAGTACTTC
TRBV6-2/TRBV6-3	-	TRBJ1-5	-	CASSYGGRSQPQHF	TGTGCCAGCAGTTATGGAGGGAGAAGCCAGCCCCAGCATTTT
TRBV7-9	-	TRBJ1-4	many	CASSSTEELNEKLFF	TGTGCCAGCAGCTCAACGGAGGAGTTGAATGAAAAACTGTTTTTT
TRBV7-2	-	TRBJ1-1	many	CASSPGPIITEAFF	TGTGCCAGCAGCCCGGGACCGATAATAACTGAAGCTTTCTTT
TRBV30	-	TRBJ2-7	-	CAWSGGDAYEQYF	TGTGCCTGGAGTGGGGGGGACGCCTACGAGCAGTACTTC
TRBV19	TRBD1	TRBJ1-4	few	CAWTKPGQSYLPREKLFF	TGTGCCTGGACAAAACCGGGACAGTCATATCTCCCGAGAGAAAAACTGTTTTTT
TRBV29-1	-	TRBJ2-7	many	CSVLQGSIYEQYF	TGCAGCGTGCTACAGGGTTCGATATACGAGCAGTACTTC
TRBV29-1	-	TRBJ2-7	many	CSVAPSSYEQYF	TGCAGCGTTGCTCCCAGCTCCTACGAGCAGTACTTC
TRBV6-5	-	TRBJ2-5	many	CASSSGPRARETQYF	TGTGCCAGCAGTTCCGGGCCAAGGGCGAGGGAGACCCAGTACTTC
TRBV19	TRBD2	TRBJ2-1	-	CASSIRGGPGNEQFF	TGTGCCAGTAGTATTCGCGGGGGGCCGGGGAATGAGCAGTTCTTC
TRBV2	-	TRBJ2-1	-	CASSEDFYNEQFF	TGTGCCAGCAGTGAAGACTTCTACAATGAGCAGTTCTTC
TRBV9	-	TRBJ1-5	many	CASSVASNQPQHF	TGTGCCAGCAGCGTAGCTAGCAATCAGCCCCAGCATTTT
TRBV14	TRBD1	TRBJ1-1	many	CASSQKTGTEAFF	TGTGCCAGCAGCCAAAAGACAGGGACTGAAGCTTTCTTT
TRBV12-3/TRBV12-4	TRBD1	TRBJ1-5	many	CASSALITGEDQPQHF	TGTGCCAGCAGTGCACTAATTACAGGGGAGGACCAGCCCCAGCATTTT
TRBV20-1	-	TRBJ2-7	many	CSASGRWDEQYF	TGCAGTGCTAGCGGGCGATGGGACGAGCAGTACTTC
TRBV3-1	TRBD1	TRBJ2-7	-	CASTPSWTGGNEQYF	TGTGCCAGCACCCCCTCTTGGACAGGGGGCAACGAGCAGTACTTC
TRBV19	TRBD1	TRBJ2-7	-	CASSTRGQGLNEQYF	TGTGCCAGTAGTACGCGGGGACAGGGCCTAAACGAGCAGTACTTC
TRBV20-1	-	TRBJ1-2	-	CSARSLGAHYGYTF	TGCAGTGCTAGATCGTTGGGGGCCCACTATGGCTACACCTTC
TRBV11-2	TRBD1	TRBJ1-2	-	CATTGRGDYGYTF	TGTGCCACGACAGGGCGGGGAGACTATGGCTACACCTTC
TRBV20-1	-	TRBJ1-5	few	CSARDYRAEPQHF	TGCAGTGCTAGAGACTACAGGGCGGAGCCCCAGCATTTT
TRBV6-5	-	TRBJ1-1	many	CASSYVQGMNTEAFF	TGTGCCAGCAGTTACGTGCAGGGAATGAACACTGAAGCTTTCTTT
TRBV4-3	TRBD2	TRBJ2-5	few	CASSQGPSGGETQYF	TGCGCCAGCAGCCAAGGCCCTAGCGGTGGGGAGACCCAGTACTTC
TRBV10-3	TRBD1	TRBJ2-2	-	CATMPGQGADTGELFF	TGTGCCACCATGCCGGGACAGGGGGCTGACACCGGGGAGCTGTTTTTT
TRBV10-3	TRBD1	TRBJ2-7	many	CAISEGTGKNEQYF	TGTGCCATCAGTGAGGGGACAGGGAAAAACGAGCAGTACTTC
TRBV6-4	-	TRBJ2-6	-	CASIRQHGANVLTF	TGTGCCAGCATACGGCAACACGGGGCCAACGTCCTGACTTTC
TRBV20-1	TRBD1	TRBJ1-1	many	CSVRQGVYTEAFF	TGCAGTGTTCGACAGGGGGTGTATACTGAAGCTTTCTTT
TRBV30	-	TRBJ1-4	-	CAWSGGSLGEKLFF	TGTGCCTGGAGTGGGGGATCCCTGGGTGAAAAACTGTTTTTT
TRBV27	-	TRBJ2-7	-	CAGWIGIELTYEQYF	TGTGCCGGCTGGATAGGGATAGAGCTTACCTACGAGCAGTACTTC
TRBV15	-	TRBJ1-4	-	CATSRAPF	TGTGCCACCAGCAGAGCTCCTTTT
TRBV7-3	-	TRBJ1-2	-	CASSMRTEWSNYGYTF	TGTGCCAGCAGCATGCGGACCGAATGGTCTAACTATGGCTACACCTTC
TRBV13	-	TRBJ1-1	many	CASSLDLRGEAFF	TGTGCCAGCAGCTTAGACCTGCGTGGGGAAGCTTTCTTT
TRBV5-1	-	TRBJ1-1	-	CASGLMRLGDTEAFF	TGCGCCAGTGGCTTAATGCGGCTAGGAGACACTGAAGCTTTCTTT
TRBV29-1	-	TRBJ1-2	once	CSRTWGGYTF	TGCAGTCGGACGTGGGGTGGCTACACCTTC
TRBV20-1	TRBD2	TRBJ2-5	-	CSALGGGTSGMRTQYF	TGCAGTGCTCTTGGGGGGGGGACTAGCGGGATGAGGACCCAGTACTTC
TRBV6-2/TRBV6-3	TRBD1	TRBJ2-7	few	CASIRRQGLLEQYF	TGTGCCAGCATTAGAAGACAGGGTTTGCTCGAGCAGTACTTC
TRBV29-1	-	TRBJ2-1	-	CSAGTRYNEQFF	TGCAGCGCCGGGACGAGATACAATGAGCAGTTCTTC
TRBV12-3/TRBV12-4	-	TRBJ1-1	many	CASGPFNTEAFF	TGTGCCAGCGGGCCCTTTAACACTGAAGCTTTCTTT
TRBV5-1	TRBD1	TRBJ1-2	many	CASSPGGGYGYTF	TGTGCCAGCAGCCCAGGGGGGGGCTATGGCTACACCTTC
TRBV7-9	TRBD2	TRBJ2-7	-	CASSLDPLAGGMSSYEQYF	TGTGCCAGCAGCTTAGACCCCCTGGCGGGAGGAATGAGCTCCTACGAGCAGTACTTC
TRBV12-3/TRBV12-4	-	TRBJ1-6	-	CASKGTDYNSPLHF	TGTGCCAGCAAAGGGACGGACTATAATTCACCCCTCCACTTT
TRBV27	TRBD1	TRBJ1-5	few	CASRGQTVNQPQHF	TGTGCCAGCAGGGGACAGACCGTGAATCAGCCCCAGCATTTT
TRBV5-1	-	TRBJ2-3	once	CASMRRLGTDTQYF	TGCGCCAGCATGCGGAGACTAGGCACAGATACGCAGTATTTT